These 15 T cell receptor beta chains came from one sample sequenced in a study of OX40 agonist ivuxolimab in advanced cancers. TCRdb's copy holds only in-frame clones and misses some; the assay was immunoSEQ multiplex PCR. The table has roughly 64,000 clones, approximately 90% seen once; the top ten hold approximately 0.76%. The sequences come from CD4+ or CD8+ T cells sorted from blood, collected in a trial of the OX40 agonist ivuxolimab. The source of these receptors is an adult with an advanced solid tumor such as melanoma, head and neck, liver or kidney cancer.

V and J are TRBV28 and TRBJ2-4, with 7 bases identical to TRBD1. The CDR3 spans 14 residues. CDR1 MDHEN and CDR2 SYDVKM come from the germline V gene. Trimming took 7 bases from V and 2 from J; bases not matched to a gene: 5. In DNA, the CDR3 is TGTGCCAGCACCAGACAGGGAACCAAAAACATTCAGTACTTC. Its translation is CASTRQGTKNIQYF.

The gene calls are TRBV30 and TRBJ2-1; D remains ambiguous. V lost 4 bases, J lost 7 bases, and 14 bases lay in between. Germline V CDR1 and CDR2: GTSNPN, SVGIG (reference sequence). The CDR3 has 13 amino acids. The CDR3 region has the DNA TGTGCCTGGACCGAACAGACTGGAAATGAGCAGTTCTTC. The encoded protein is CAWTEQTGNEQFF.

The rearrangement links TRBV7-2 to TRBJ2-1, with no clear D. This CDR3 is built from 15 residues. Germline V gene sequence: CDR1 SGHTA, CDR2 FQGNSA. V was cut by 3 bases and J by 0 bases, with 9 bases left in between. The chain's CDR3 is CASSFHGSSYNEQFF. The CDR3 DNA follows: TGTGCCAGCAGCTTTCACGGAAGCTCCTACAATGAGCAGTTCTTC.

The genes are TRBV19 and TRBJ2-2; 13 bases are shared with TRBD2. The CDR3 contains 14 residues. With V trimmed by 7 bases and J by 7 bases, 3 bases remained unmatched. Per germline, CDR1 LNHDA and CDR2 SQIVND (reference sequence). CDR3 protein: CASMTSGGFGELFF. CDR3 bases: TGTGCCAGTATGACTAGCGGGGGGTTCGGGGAGCTGTTTTTT.

The sample holds one count of this clone. The CDR3 protein is CATAEGHALYGYTF. The DNA of the CDR3 is TGTGCCACGGCGGAGGGGCATGCCCTCTATGGCTACACCTTC. The rearrangement links TRBV15 to TRBJ1-2; maybe TRBD1 (5 bases). Per germline, CDR1 LNHNV and CDR2 YYDKDF (reference sequence). V was trimmed by 9 bases and J by 4 bases, leaving 18 bases between them. CDR3 size: 14 residues.

This clone is a singleton in its sample. The chain has TRBV9 and TRBJ1-3; 7 bases agree with TRBD1. The CDR3 consists of 14 residues. Germline-derived CDR1 and CDR2 are SGDLS and YYNGEE. V lost 0 bases to trimming and J lost 6 bases; unmatched junction nucleotides: 3. This chain's CDR3 is CASSVEQGTNTIYF. The CDR3, as DNA: TGTGCCAGCAGCGTAGAACAGGGGACAAACACCATATATTTT.

V and J are TRBV19 and TRBJ2-6; TRBD2 is a possible D gene (6 bases). The CDR3 is made up of 16 amino acids. Germline V gene sequence: CDR1 LNHDA, CDR2 SQIVND (reference sequence). V was trimmed by 7 bases and J by 4 bases, leaving 17 bases between them. The CDR3 sequence: CASIRRDGSGANVLTF. CDR3 DNA: TGTGCCAGTATAAGGAGGGATGGGTCCGGGGCCAACGTCCTGACTTTC.

The chain employs TRBV9 and TRBJ2-5, with 12 nucleotides matching TRBD2. CDR3 length: 15 amino acids. From germline, CDR1 is SGDLS and CDR2 YYNGEE. V lost 4 bases and J lost 4; bases outside the gene matches: 5. The CDR3 coding sequence is TGTGCCAGCAGCCAGTGGACTAGCGGGATAGAGACCCAGTACTTC. Amino acids: CASSQWTSGIETQYF.

This clone was seen just once. The J gene is TRBJ1-2, the V gene TRBV2; TRBD1 matches 7 bases. CDR1 is SNHLY and CDR2 is FYNNEI in the germline V gene. The CDR3 runs to 15 residues. The V and J ends lost 5 bases and 2 bases, in that order; junction bases with no gene match: 8. CDR3 coding DNA: TGTGCCAGCAGTCGGAACAGGGGACCCAACTATGGCTACACCTTC. It is translated as CASSRNRGPNYGYTF.

V and J are TRBV30 and TRBJ2-3, with 8 bases aligning to TRBD2. Germline CDR1 reads GTSNPN; CDR2 reads SVGIG (reference sequence). V trimming: 0 bases; J trimming: 3 bases; junction bases outside the gene matches: 8. The CDR3 covers 16 residues. Here the CDR3 DNA reads TGTGCCTGGAGTGTACGTAGCTCGGGAGGGACAGATACGCAGTATTTT. Its protein product is CAWSVRSSGGTDTQYF.

The rearrangement uses TRBV5-4 and TRBJ2-3; a possible D gene is TRBD2 (6 bases). The CDR3 runs to 15 residues. Trimming removed 6 bases at V and 0 bases at J, with 14 bases between. Germline CDR1 SGHNT, CDR2 YYREEE (reference sequence). CDR3 amino acids: CASNLVEGSTDTQYF. CDR3 nucleotides: TGTGCCAGCAACCTGGTGGAGGGGAGCACAGATACGCAGTATTTT. Drawing the rest from reference TRBV5-4 and TRBJ2-3, the complete variable domain is ETGVTQSPTHLIKTRGQQVTLRCSSQSGHNTVSWYQQALGQGPQFIFQYYREEENGRGNFPPRFSGLQFPNYSSELNVNALELDDSALYLCASNLVEGSTDTQYFGPGTRLTVL.

The chain couples TRBV7-2 to TRBJ2-3; D is unresolved. This CDR3 has 13 residues. CDR1 is SGHTA, CDR2 FQGNSA, per germline. V shed 1 base and J shed 6 bases, with 8 bases lying between them. The CDR3 sequence is CASSLGLRDTQYF. CDR3 DNA: TGTGCCAGCAGCTTAGGGTTGCGGGATACGCAGTATTTT.

This chain connects TRBV6-5 to TRBJ2-4; D unclear. Trimming took 2 bases from V and 8 from J, leaving 4 bases between them. In germline, CDR1 is MNHEY, CDR2 SVGAGI. The CDR3 covers 11 residues. CDR3 region: CASSYRDIQYF. In nucleotides, the CDR3 is TGTGCCAGCAGTTACCGCGACATTCAGTACTTC.

The gene calls are TRBV4-1 and TRBJ1-1; TRBD1 is a possible D gene (6 bases). CDR3 size: 14 residues. Trimming shortened V by 3 bases and J by 4 bases, and 12 bases separated the two germline ends. Germline CDR1 reads MGHRA; CDR2 reads YSYEKL. For the CDR3, the DNA is TGCGCCAGCAGCCAGGAGGGGGTCGGCACTGAAGCTTTCTTT. Protein product: CASSQEGVGTEAFF.

V and J are TRBV30 and TRBJ2-3; tentative D call: TRBD1 (5 bases). The CDR3 runs 16 residues. The V gene lost 3 bases and the J gene lost 3 bases, with 19 bases spanning the gap. Germline CDR1 and CDR2: GTSNPN and SVGIG (reference sequence). CDR3 residues: CAWSPPGRVSTDTQYF. The CDR3 DNA sequence: TGTGCCTGGAGCCCACCGGGCAGGGTCTCGACAGATACGCAGTATTTT.